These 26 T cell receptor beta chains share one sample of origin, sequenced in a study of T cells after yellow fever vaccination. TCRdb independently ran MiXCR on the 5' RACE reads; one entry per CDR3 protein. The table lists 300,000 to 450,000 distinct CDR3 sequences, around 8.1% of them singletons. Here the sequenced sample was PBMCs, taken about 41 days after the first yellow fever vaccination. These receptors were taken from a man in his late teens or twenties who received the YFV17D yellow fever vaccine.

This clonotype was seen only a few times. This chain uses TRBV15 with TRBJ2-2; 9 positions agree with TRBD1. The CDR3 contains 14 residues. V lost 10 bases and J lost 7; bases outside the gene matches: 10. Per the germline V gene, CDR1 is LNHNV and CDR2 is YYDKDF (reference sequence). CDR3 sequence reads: CASGQTGGVGELFF. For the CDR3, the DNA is TGTGCCAGCGGTCAGACAGGGGGAGTCGGGGAGCTGTTTTTT.

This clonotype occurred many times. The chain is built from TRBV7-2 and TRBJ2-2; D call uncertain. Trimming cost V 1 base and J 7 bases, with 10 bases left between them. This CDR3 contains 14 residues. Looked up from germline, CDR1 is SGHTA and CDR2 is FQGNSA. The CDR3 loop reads CASSLGFTGGELFF. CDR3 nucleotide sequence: TGTGCCAGCAGCTTAGGCTTTACGGGCGGGGAGCTGTTTTTT.

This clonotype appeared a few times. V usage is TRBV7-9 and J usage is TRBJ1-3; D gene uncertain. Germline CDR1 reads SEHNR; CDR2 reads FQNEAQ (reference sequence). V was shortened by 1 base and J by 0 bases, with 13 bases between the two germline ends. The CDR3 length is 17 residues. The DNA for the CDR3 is TGTGCCAGCAGCTTAGGAGGTGGCACGTACTCTGGAAACACCATATATTTT. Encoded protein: CASSLGGGTYSGNTIYF.

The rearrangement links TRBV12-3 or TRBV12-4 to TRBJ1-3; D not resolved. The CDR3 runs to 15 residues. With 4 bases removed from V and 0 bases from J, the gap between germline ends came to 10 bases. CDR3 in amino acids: CASSSPRTSGNTIYF. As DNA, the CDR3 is TGTGCCAGCAGTTCGCCGAGAACCTCTGGAAACACCATATATTTT.

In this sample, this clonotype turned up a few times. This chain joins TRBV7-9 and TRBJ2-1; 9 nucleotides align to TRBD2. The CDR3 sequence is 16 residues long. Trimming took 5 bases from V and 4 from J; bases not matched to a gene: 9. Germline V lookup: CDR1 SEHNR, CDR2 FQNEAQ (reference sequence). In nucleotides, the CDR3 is TGTGCCAGCAGCAAGCCTAGCGGGGAGCCATACAATGAGCAGTTCTTC. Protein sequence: CASSKPSGEPYNEQFF. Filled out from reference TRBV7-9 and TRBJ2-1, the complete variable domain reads DTGVSQNPRHKITKRGQNVTFRCDPISEHNRLYWYRQTLGQGPEFLTYFQNEAQLEKSRLLSDRFSAERPKGSFSTLEIQRTEQGDSAMYLCASSKPSGEPYNEQFFGPGTRLTVL.

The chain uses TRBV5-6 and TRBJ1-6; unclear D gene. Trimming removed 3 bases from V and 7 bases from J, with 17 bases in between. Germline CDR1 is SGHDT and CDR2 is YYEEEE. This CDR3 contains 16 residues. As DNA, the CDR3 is TGTGCCAGCAGCTCCATCCTCTGGTCCGTGAATTCACCCCTCCACTTT. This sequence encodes CASSSILWSVNSPLHF.

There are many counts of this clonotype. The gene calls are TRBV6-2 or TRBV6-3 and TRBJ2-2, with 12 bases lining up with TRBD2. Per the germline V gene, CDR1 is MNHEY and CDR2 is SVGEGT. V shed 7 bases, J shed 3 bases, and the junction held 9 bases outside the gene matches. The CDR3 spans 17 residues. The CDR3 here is CASIPIGTSGHTGELFF. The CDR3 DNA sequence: TGTGCCAGCATCCCGATCGGGACTAGCGGGCACACCGGGGAGCTGTTTTTT.

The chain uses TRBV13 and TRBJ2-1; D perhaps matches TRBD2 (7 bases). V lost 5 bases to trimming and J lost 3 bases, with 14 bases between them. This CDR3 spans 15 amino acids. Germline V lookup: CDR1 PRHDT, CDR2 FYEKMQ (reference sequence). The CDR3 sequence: CASSQPRGLYNEQFF. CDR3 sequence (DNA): TGTGCCAGCAGCCAACCGCGGGGGCTCTACAATGAGCAGTTCTTC.

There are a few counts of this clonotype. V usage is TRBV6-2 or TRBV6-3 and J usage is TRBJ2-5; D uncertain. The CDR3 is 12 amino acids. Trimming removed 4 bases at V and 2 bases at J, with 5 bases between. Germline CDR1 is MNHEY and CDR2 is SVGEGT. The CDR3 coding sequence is TGTGCCAGCAGTTCCTGGCAAGAGACCCAGTACTTC. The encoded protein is CASSSWQETQYF.

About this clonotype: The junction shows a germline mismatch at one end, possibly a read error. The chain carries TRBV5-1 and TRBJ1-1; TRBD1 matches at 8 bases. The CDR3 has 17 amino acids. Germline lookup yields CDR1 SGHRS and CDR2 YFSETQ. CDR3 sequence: CASRPEGYRGSRTEALF. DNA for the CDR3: TGCGCCAGCAGACCCGAGGGTTACAGGGGGTCGAGGACTGAAGCTCTCTTT.

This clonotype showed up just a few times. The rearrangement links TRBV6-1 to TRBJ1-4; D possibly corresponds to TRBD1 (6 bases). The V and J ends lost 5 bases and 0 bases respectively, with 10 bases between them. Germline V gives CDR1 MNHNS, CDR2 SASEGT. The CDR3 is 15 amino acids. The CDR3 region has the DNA TGTGCCAGCAGTCGGAACAGGGCAACTAATGAAAAACTGTTTTTT. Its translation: CASSRNRATNEKLFF.

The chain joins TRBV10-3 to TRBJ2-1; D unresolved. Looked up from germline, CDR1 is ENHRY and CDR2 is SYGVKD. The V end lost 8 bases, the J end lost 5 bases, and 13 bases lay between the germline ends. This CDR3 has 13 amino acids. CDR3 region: CAILRFPNNEQFF. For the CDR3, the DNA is TGTGCCATCCTCAGGTTCCCTAACAATGAGCAGTTCTTC.

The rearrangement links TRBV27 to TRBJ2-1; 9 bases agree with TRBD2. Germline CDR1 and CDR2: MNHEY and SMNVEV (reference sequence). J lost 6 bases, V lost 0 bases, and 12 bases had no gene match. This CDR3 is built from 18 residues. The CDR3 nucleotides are TGTGCCAGCAGTTTATCGCCCCCCACTAGCGGGCTCTTCAATGAGCAGTTCTTC. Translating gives CASSLSPPTSGLFNEQFF.

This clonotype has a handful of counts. DNA for the CDR3: TGTGCCAGCAAGGAGGAGAGGGCGCGGTACAATGAGCAGTTCTTC. It encodes CASKEERARYNEQFF. The rearrangement uses TRBV2 and TRBJ2-1; weak D call: TRBD2 (5 bases). CDR3 size: 15 residues. Germline V gene lookup returns CDR1 SNHLY and CDR2 FYNNEI. Deletions cut 7 bases from V and 4 bases from J, with 17 bases between.

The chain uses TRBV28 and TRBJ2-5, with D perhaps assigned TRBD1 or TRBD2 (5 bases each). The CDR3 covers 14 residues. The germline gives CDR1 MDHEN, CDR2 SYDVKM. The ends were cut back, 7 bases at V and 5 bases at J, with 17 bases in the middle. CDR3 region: CASTTPEWDETQYF. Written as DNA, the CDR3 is TGTGCCAGCACCACGCCCGAGTGGGACGAGACCCAGTACTTC.

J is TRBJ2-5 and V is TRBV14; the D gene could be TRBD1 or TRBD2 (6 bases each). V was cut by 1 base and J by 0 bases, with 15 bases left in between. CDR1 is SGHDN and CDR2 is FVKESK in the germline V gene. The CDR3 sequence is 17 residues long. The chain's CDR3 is CASSQVGGHSYQETQYF. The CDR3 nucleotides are TGTGCCAGCAGCCAAGTCGGGGGACATTCGTACCAAGAGACCCAGTACTTC.

CDR3 loop: CASSLYQAGYTF. CDR3 nucleotide sequence: TGTGCCAGCAGTTTATATCAGGCTGGCTACACCTTC. V usage is TRBV12-3 or TRBV12-4 and J usage is TRBJ1-2; D unclear. V gave up 2 bases and J gave up 7 bases, with 8 bases separating them. The CDR3 consists of 12 residues.

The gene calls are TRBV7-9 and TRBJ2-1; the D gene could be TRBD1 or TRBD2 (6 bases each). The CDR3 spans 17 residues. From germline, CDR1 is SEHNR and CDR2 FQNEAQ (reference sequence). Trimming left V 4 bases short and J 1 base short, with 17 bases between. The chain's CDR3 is CASSSSGAGQSYNEQFF. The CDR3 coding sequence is TGTGCCAGCAGCTCCTCGGGGGCGGGGCAGTCCTACAATGAGCAGTTCTTC.

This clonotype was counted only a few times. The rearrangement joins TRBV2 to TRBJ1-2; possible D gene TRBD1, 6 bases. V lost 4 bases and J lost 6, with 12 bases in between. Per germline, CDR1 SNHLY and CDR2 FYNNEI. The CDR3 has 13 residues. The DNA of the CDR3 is TGTGCCAGCAGTGGGGACGGGGGCCATGGCTACACCTTC. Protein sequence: CASSGDGGHGYTF.

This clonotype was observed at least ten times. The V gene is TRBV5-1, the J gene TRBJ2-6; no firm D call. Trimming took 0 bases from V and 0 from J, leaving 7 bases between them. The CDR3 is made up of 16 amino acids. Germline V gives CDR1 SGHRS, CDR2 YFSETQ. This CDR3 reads CASSLGDSSGANVLTF. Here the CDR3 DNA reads TGCGCCAGCAGCTTGGGAGATAGCTCTGGGGCCAACGTCCTGACTTTC.

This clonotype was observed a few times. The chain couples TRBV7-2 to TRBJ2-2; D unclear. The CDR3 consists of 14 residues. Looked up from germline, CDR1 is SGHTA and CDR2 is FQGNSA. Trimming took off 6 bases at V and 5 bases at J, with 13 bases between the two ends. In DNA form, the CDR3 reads TGTGCCAGCAGGGTAGGGTTGGAGACCGGGGAGCTGTTTTTT. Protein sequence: CASRVGLETGELFF. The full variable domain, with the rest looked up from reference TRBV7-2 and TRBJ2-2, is GAGVSQSPSNKVTEKGKDVELRCDPISGHTALYWYRQSLGQGLEFLIYFQGNSAPDKSGLPSDRFSAERTGGSVSTLTIQRTQQEDSAVYLCASRVGLETGELFFGEGSRLTVL.

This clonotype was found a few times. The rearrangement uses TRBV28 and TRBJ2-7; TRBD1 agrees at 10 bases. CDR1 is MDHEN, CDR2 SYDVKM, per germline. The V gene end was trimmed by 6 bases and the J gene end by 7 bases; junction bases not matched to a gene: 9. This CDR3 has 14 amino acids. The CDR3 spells CASSLRQGAREQYV. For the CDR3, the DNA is TGTGCCAGCAGCCTTAGACAGGGGGCTAGGGAGCAGTACGTC.

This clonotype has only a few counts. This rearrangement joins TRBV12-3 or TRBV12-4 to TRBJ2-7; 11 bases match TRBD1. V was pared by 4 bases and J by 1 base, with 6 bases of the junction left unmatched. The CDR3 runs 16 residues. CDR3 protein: CASSSRGQGASYEQYF. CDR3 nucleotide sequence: TGTGCCAGCAGTTCCCGCGGACAGGGGGCATCCTACGAGCAGTACTTC.

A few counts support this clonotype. CDR3 nucleotides: TGTGCCAGCAGCTTAGCGGGTGTCTTAGGTGGGGCCAACGTCCTGACTTTC. As protein: CASSLAGVLGGANVLTF. The chain employs TRBV7-2 and TRBJ2-6; D call uncertain. With 0 bases removed from V and 3 bases from J, the gap between germline ends came to 12 bases. Germline loops: CDR1 SGHTA, CDR2 FQGNSA. CDR3 size: 17 residues.

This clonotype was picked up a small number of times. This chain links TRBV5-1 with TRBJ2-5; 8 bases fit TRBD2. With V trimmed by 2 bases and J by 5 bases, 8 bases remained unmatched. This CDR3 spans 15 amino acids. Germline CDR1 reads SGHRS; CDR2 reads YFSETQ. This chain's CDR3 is CASSFNGGAVETQYF. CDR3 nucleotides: TGCGCCAGCAGCTTTAACGGGGGGGCCGTTGAGACCCAGTACTTC.

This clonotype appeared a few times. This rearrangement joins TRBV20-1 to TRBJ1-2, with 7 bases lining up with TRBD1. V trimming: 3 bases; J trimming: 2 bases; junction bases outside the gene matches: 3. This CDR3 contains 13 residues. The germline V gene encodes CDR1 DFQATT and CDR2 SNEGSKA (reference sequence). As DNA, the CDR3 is TGCAGTGCTAGCCGGGACAGCAACTATGGCTACACCTTC. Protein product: CSASRDSNYGYTF.